Below are 18 T cell receptor beta chains sequenced from a single sample in a study of blood T cell repertoires in COVID-19. This table comes from immunoSEQ multiplex PCR, and its TCRdb copy is limited to in-frame clones, with some not included. In the table there are around 150,000 clones, roughly 82% of which are singletons. Sample: peripheral blood. The receptors stem from a man in his 70s with acute or convalescent COVID-19.

This clone was detected a few times. This chain uses TRBV28 with TRBJ1-3; D perhaps matches TRBD1 (6 bases). Germline V gives CDR1 MDHEN, CDR2 SYDVKM. V shed 3 bases and J shed 0 bases, with 15 bases lying between them. CDR3 length: 17 amino acids. Written as DNA, the CDR3 is TGTGCCAGCAGTTTCTCGACAGGATCCAACTCTGGAAACACCATATATTTT. It translates to CASSFSTGSNSGNTIYF.

The chain carries TRBV7-8 and TRBJ2-5; 10 bases are shared with TRBD2. The CDR3 runs 15 residues. The germline V gene encodes CDR1 SGHVS and CDR2 FQNEAQ. J was trimmed by 9 bases and V by 5 bases; bases with no gene match: 12. The CDR3 DNA follows: TGTGCCAGCAGCCCACGACTAGCGGGCGGCATGGCCCAGTACTTC. It yields the protein CASSPRLAGGMAQYF.

This sequence joins TRBV9 and TRBJ2-2; TRBD2 is a possible D gene (6 bases). The CDR3 consists of 15 residues. The germline CDR1 and CDR2 sequences are SGDLS and YYNGEE. Trimming took off 10 bases at V and 0 bases at J, with 16 bases between the two ends. The CDR3 is CAGAPGLTNTGELFF. The CDR3 DNA follows: TGTGCCGGTGCCCCGGGACTTACGAACACCGGGGAGCTGTTTTTT.

The rearrangement joins TRBV15 to TRBJ1-3, with 10 bases that match TRBD1. From germline, CDR1 is LNHNV and CDR2 YYDKDF (reference sequence). The CDR3 runs to 15 residues. The V gene end was trimmed by 5 bases and the J gene end by 4 bases; junction bases not matched to a gene: 5. CDR3: CATSPRTGGGNTIYF. As DNA, the CDR3 is TGTGCCACCAGCCCCCGGACAGGGGGAGGAAACACCATATATTTT.

The chain is built from TRBV2 and TRBJ2-4; 8 positions match TRBD1. The V and J ends lost 6 bases and 5 bases, in that order; junction bases with no gene match: 6. CDR1 and CDR2 (germline): SNHLY, FYNNEI. This CDR3 contains 14 residues. For the CDR3, the DNA is TGTGCCAGCAGGACCGGGACAGGCCAAAACATTCAGTACTTC. Translation: CASRTGTGQNIQYF.

V gene TRBV19 combines with J gene TRBJ1-2; D remains ambiguous. Trimming left V 6 bases short and J 1 base short, with 12 bases between. The V gene's germline CDR1 is LNHDA and CDR2 SQIVND (reference sequence). The CDR3 runs 14 residues. The CDR3 bases are TGTGCCAGTAGACCCCGCGGCGTTAACTATGGCTACACCTTC. It codes for CASRPRGVNYGYTF.

The chain has TRBV5-6 and TRBJ2-3, with D perhaps TRBD2 (6 bases). This CDR3 is 14 amino acids long. Between the trimmed V and J ends, which lost 2 bases and 1 base, there was a span of 8 bases. Germline V CDR1 and CDR2: SGHDT, YYEEEE. As DNA, the CDR3 is TGTGCCAGCAGCTTACCGGGGGGCACAGATACGCAGTATTTT. It translates to CASSLPGGTDTQYF.

The chain couples TRBV28 to TRBJ1-2; 9 bases map to TRBD1. Germline trimming cut 8 bases from V and 7 bases from J; bases unmatched to any gene: 11. This CDR3 contains 14 residues. CDR1 is MDHEN, CDR2 SYDVKM, per germline. The CDR3 sequence: CASGGQGRIFGYTF. CDR3 DNA: TGTGCCAGCGGAGGACAGGGGCGGATCTTTGGCTACACCTTC.

This rearrangement joins TRBV28 to TRBJ2-2, with TRBD1 identical over 10 bases. Germline V CDR1 and CDR2: MDHEN, SYDVKM. Losses at the gene ends were 6 bases for V and 7 bases for J; bases not matched to a gene: 2. CDR3 length equals 13 residues. The CDR3 nucleotides are TGTGCCAGCAGGGGGACAGGGGTCGGGGAGCTGTTTTTT. Translation gives CASRGTGVGELFF.

The rearrangement joins TRBV11-3 to TRBJ2-5; a weak D match, TRBD1 (6 bases). Germline lookup yields CDR1 SGHNT and CDR2 YENEEA. The CDR3 has 13 amino acids. V was pared by 5 bases and J by 5 bases, with 12 bases between. The CDR3 DNA reads as TGTGCCAGCAGCCTCGGACAGTCGGAGACCCAGTACTTC. Amino acids: CASSLGQSETQYF.

This clone was detected a few times. V is TRBV10-3 and J is TRBJ2-6; D is unresolved. This CDR3 contains 14 residues. Trimming shortened V by 3 bases and J by 0 bases, and 3 bases separated the two germline ends. The germline V gene encodes CDR1 ENHRY and CDR2 SYGVKD. The CDR3 here is CAISDSSGANVLTF. The CDR3 region has the DNA TGTGCCATCAGTGACAGCTCTGGGGCCAACGTCCTGACTTTC.

CDR3 sequence reads: CASSAGGQDSPLHF. In DNA, the CDR3 is TGTGCCAGCAGCGCGGGGGGTCAGGATTCACCCCTCCACTTT. This chain joins TRBV9 and TRBJ1-6; perhaps TRBD1 as D (5 bases). The V gene's germline CDR1 is SGDLS and CDR2 YYNGEE. The CDR3 is made up of 14 amino acids. V lost 3 bases to trimming and J lost 8 bases, with 12 bases between them. Looking up the rest from reference TRBV9 and TRBJ1-6 gives the full variable domain: DSGVTQTPKHLITATGQRVTLRCSPRSGDLSVYWYQQSLDQGLQFLIQYYNGEERAKGNILERFSAQQFPDLHSELNLSSLELGDSALYFCASSAGGQDSPLHFGNGTRLTVT.

This chain connects TRBV28 to TRBJ1-1, with 7 bases matching TRBD1. Germline assignment: CDR1 MDHEN and CDR2 SYDVKM. The V segment lost 3 bases and the J segment 2 bases; nucleotides outside the gene matches: 3. The CDR3 spans 14 residues. Here the CDR3 reads CASSLGQTNTEAFF. CDR3 in DNA: TGTGCCAGCAGTTTGGGACAGACCAACACTGAAGCTTTCTTT.

The chain uses TRBV9 and TRBJ2-5; a weak D match, TRBD1 (6 bases). Germline CDR1 reads SGDLS; CDR2 reads YYNGEE. This CDR3 contains 14 residues. V gave up 4 bases and J gave up 5 bases, with 15 bases separating them. CDR3 in amino acids: CASSQSTGSETQYF. The DNA of the CDR3 is TGTGCCAGCAGCCAGAGCACAGGGTCGGAGACCCAGTACTTC.

The V and J genes are TRBV18 and TRBJ1-1, with TRBD1 matching over 7 bases. CDR3 length: 15 amino acids. Trimming took 6 bases from V and 4 from J; bases not matched to a gene: 11. Germline CDR1 KGHSH, CDR2 LQKENI. The CDR3 region is CASSPSGTVGTEAFF. Written as DNA, the CDR3 is TGTGCCAGCTCCCCCTCCGGGACAGTAGGCACTGAAGCTTTCTTT. The full variable domain, rest sourced from reference TRBV18 and TRBJ1-1, is NAGVMQNPRHLVRRRGQEARLRCSPMKGHSHVYWYRQLPEEGLKFMVYLQKENIIDESGMPKERFSAEFPKEGPSILRIQQVVRGDSAAYFCASSPSGTVGTEAFFGQGTRLTVV.

J is TRBJ1-5 and V is TRBV5-6; the D is unclear. The CDR3 has 15 residues. The germline V gene has CDR1 SGHDT and CDR2 YYEEEE. With 4 bases removed from V and 0 bases from J, the gap between germline ends came to 11 bases. The CDR3 spells CASSPGLLSNQPQHF. In nucleotides, the CDR3 is TGTGCCAGCAGCCCCGGGTTACTTAGCAATCAGCCCCAGCATTTT.

This chain uses TRBV3-1 (or the pseudogene TRBV3-2) with TRBJ2-7; the match to TRBD2 covers 10 bases. Germline CDR1 and CDR2: LGHDT and YNNKEL (reference sequence). Trimming at V came to 0 bases and at J to 6 bases, leaving 8 bases not matched to a gene. There are 16 residues in the CDR3. CDR3 sequence: CASSQDPASGGGEQYF. For the CDR3, the DNA is TGTGCCAGCAGCCAAGATCCGGCTAGCGGGGGTGGCGAGCAGTACTTC.

This clone has only a few counts. The genes are TRBV6-2 or TRBV6-3 and TRBJ1-5, with D perhaps matching TRBD1 (5 bases). The V end lost 0 bases, the J end lost 7 bases, and 13 bases lay between the germline ends. The CDR3 is 15 amino acids. Germline CDR1 reads MNHEY; CDR2 reads SVGEGT. The CDR3 DNA follows: TGTGCCAGCAGTTACTCAGGAGGGGTAAGGCAGCCCCAGCATTTT. Translated: CASSYSGGVRQPQHF.